One and the same sample provided the 18 T cell receptor beta chains below, sequenced in a study of post-analysis software for immune sequencing data. General observations from the study: Elevated frequency relative to controls characterized several TRBV segments in patients, TRBV5-6, TRBV5-1 and TRBV20-1 among them.

Their specific antigens are unknown. The TCR beta cDNA libraries contained unique molecular identifiers. Using its own MiXCR run on the PCR reads, TCRdb lists one record per CDR3 protein. This table holds about 200,000 distinct CDR3 sequences, about 30% found once. Sequencing input: blood. The receptor set was obtained from a girl aged 2-17 years with multiple sclerosis.

The chain uses TRBV6-5 and TRBJ2-5; D is ambiguous. V dropped 2 bases and J dropped 5 bases, with 9 bases sitting between them. This CDR3 is 13 amino acids long. Germline-derived CDR1 and CDR2 are MNHEY and SVGAGI. Written as DNA, the CDR3 is TGTGCCAGCAGTTACCCGGGTAGGGAGACCCAGTACTTC. Protein sequence: CASSYPGRETQYF.

Details on this clonotype: This may arise from a read error, as a much more abundant clone is one base away. The V and J genes are TRBV6-2 or TRBV6-3 and TRBJ2-3; D remains unclear. The CDR3 loop spans 13 amino acids. Germline CDR1 MNHEY, CDR2 SVGEGT. The V gene lost 7 bases and the J gene lost 6 bases, with 14 bases spanning the gap. The chain's CDR3 is CASTEPDCDTQYF. CDR3 sequence (DNA): TGTGCCAGCACCGAGCCAGACTGTGATACGCAGTATTTT.

J is TRBJ2-3 and V is TRBV28; D gene unclear. V was shortened by 4 bases and J by 3 bases, with 17 bases between the two germline ends. Germline CDR1 and CDR2: MDHEN and SYDVKM. The CDR3 is 16 amino acids. The CDR3 sequence is CASSSPGGLRTDTQYF. Written as DNA, the CDR3 is TGTGCCAGCAGTTCGCCGGGCGGCCTTCGGACAGATACGCAGTATTTT.

This clonotype was recorded a few times. The chain carries TRBV6-5 and TRBJ2-2; D is undetermined. The CDR3 has 13 amino acids. Trimming shortened V by 6 bases and J by 3 bases, and 8 bases separated the two germline ends. Germline V gene lookup returns CDR1 MNHEY and CDR2 SVGAGI. The CDR3 is CASSPRYTGELFF. For the CDR3, the DNA is TGTGCCAGCAGCCCGCGGTACACCGGGGAGCTGTTTTTT.

This clonotype was counted many times. The V and J genes are TRBV5-1 and TRBJ1-5, with D perhaps TRBD1 (6 bases). V was shortened by 3 bases and J by 5 bases, with 12 bases between the two germline ends. The CDR3 covers 14 residues. From germline, CDR1 is SGHRS and CDR2 YFSETQ. As DNA, the CDR3 is TGCGCCAGCAGCTCCACAGGGTCGGATCAGCCCCAGCATTTT. Translated: CASSSTGSDQPQHF.

This rearrangement joins TRBV15 to TRBJ1-5; possibly TRBD1 for D (5 bases). V lost 1 base and J lost 0, with 7 bases in between. Germline CDR1 and CDR2: LNHNV and YYDKDF (reference sequence). The CDR3 is 15 amino acids. The CDR3 bases are TGTGCCACCAGCAGAGGAGGGGATAGCAATCAGCCCCAGCATTTT. It translates to CATSRGGDSNQPQHF.

The table lists this clonotype with many counts. The CDR3 loop reads CASSSGSTGTRREQYF. CDR3 in DNA: TGTGCCAGCAGCTCCGGGTCGACAGGAACCCGAAGGGAGCAGTACTTC. V gene TRBV28 combines with J gene TRBJ2-7; TRBD1 might be the D (6 bases). The ends were cut back, 6 bases at V and 7 bases at J, with 25 bases in the middle. Germline values: CDR1 MDHEN, CDR2 SYDVKM. This CDR3 spans 16 amino acids.

Turning to this clonotype: A much bigger clone sits one base away, suggesting this may be a read error. In nucleotides, the CDR3 is TGCGCCAGCAGTGACAGCGGGGCTTACAATGAGCAGTTCTTC. This sequence encodes CASSDSGAYNEQFF. The chain recombines TRBV4-1 with TRBJ2-1; 7 nucleotides line up with TRBD2. From germline, CDR1 is MGHRA and CDR2 YSYEKL. The CDR3 consists of 14 residues. J lost 4 bases, V lost 6 bases, and 6 bases had no gene match.

The rearrangement uses TRBV6-2 or TRBV6-3 and TRBJ1-2; the D gene is possibly TRBD1 (6 bases). The V and J ends lost 7 bases and 4 bases respectively, with 7 bases between them. CDR3 length: 11 residues. Germline CDR1 and CDR2: MNHEY and SVGEGT. The CDR3 DNA reads as TGTGCCAGCACGACAGGCTATGGCTACACCTTC. Residues: CASTTGYGYTF.

This clonotype has just a few counts. The chain carries TRBV12-3 or TRBV12-4 and TRBJ2-3; 8 bases align to TRBD2. Losses at the gene ends were 6 bases for V and 3 bases for J; bases not matched to a gene: 11. The CDR3 is 16 residues long. CDR3 protein: CASSPYGRVSTDTQYF. CDR3 nucleotides: TGTGCCAGCAGCCCGTACGGGAGGGTTTCGACAGATACGCAGTATTTT.

The V and J genes are TRBV4-1 and TRBJ2-3; 8 bases are shared with TRBD2. Per germline, CDR1 MGHRA and CDR2 YSYEKL. The V gene end was trimmed by 1 base and the J gene end by 1 base; junction bases not matched to a gene: 7. This CDR3 comprises 17 residues. The CDR3 nucleotides read TGCGCCAGCAGCCAAGCTCAGGCGGGAGGAGGCACAGATACGCAGTATTTT. Translated, it gives CASSQAQAGGGTDTQYF.

This clonotype came up many times. The chain uses TRBV5-1 and TRBJ2-5; the D gene is possibly TRBD2 (5 bases). Deletions cut 2 bases from V and 2 bases from J, with 13 bases between. Germline loops: CDR1 SGHRS, CDR2 YFSETQ. The CDR3 has 15 amino acids. CDR3 bases: TGCGCCAGCAGCTTAGCGGTGCCGATTCAAGAGACCCAGTACTTC. This codes for CASSLAVPIQETQYF.

There are a few counts of this clonotype. V and J are TRBV5-1 and TRBJ2-5, with a possible D match to TRBD1 (5 bases). Trimming removed 0 bases at V and 3 bases at J, with 9 bases between. Germline V lookup: CDR1 SGHRS, CDR2 YFSETQ. The CDR3 length is 14 residues. CDR3 nucleotide sequence: TGCGCCAGCAGCTTGGGCAGGGCTGAAGAGACCCAGTACTTC. As protein: CASSLGRAEETQYF.

The rearrangement joins TRBV28 to TRBJ1-6; D might be TRBD1 (5 bases). Germline lookup yields CDR1 MDHEN and CDR2 SYDVKM. The CDR3 loop spans 15 amino acids. V dropped 3 bases and J dropped 7 bases, with 13 bases sitting between them. The DNA of the CDR3 is TGTGCCAGCAGTTTTTCCCGGGGGAGGAATTCACCCCTCCACTTT. It codes for CASSFSRGRNSPLHF.

The chain carries TRBV5-1 and TRBJ2-5, with 8 nucleotides matching TRBD2. In germline, CDR1 is SGHRS, CDR2 YFSETQ. This CDR3 region has 18 residues. Trimming took 4 bases from V and 5 from J; bases not matched to a gene: 19. The CDR3 sequence is CASSPGPAGDGGGETQYF. CDR3 sequence (DNA): TGCGCCAGCAGCCCTGGACCAGCGGGAGATGGAGGCGGCGAGACCCAGTACTTC.

The V and J genes are TRBV20-1 and TRBJ1-1; 7 positions match TRBD1. The CDR3 has 15 residues. Germline V lookup: CDR1 DFQATT, CDR2 SNEGSKA (reference sequence). The trim removed 7 bases at V and 4 bases at J, leaving 15 bases unmatched. CDR3 bases: TGCAGTGTTCGGACAGGAACTAATAGGGGCACTGAAGCTTTCTTT. It yields the protein CSVRTGTNRGTEAFF.

Turning to this clonotype: The junction departs from germline at one end; a sequencing error may be responsible. This sequence joins TRBV5-1 and TRBJ2-1, with D tentatively TRBD1 (6 bases). The germline CDR1 and CDR2 sequences are SGHRS and YFSETQ. This CDR3 spans 15 amino acids. CDR3 protein: CASSSTGSSHNEQFF. The CDR3 nucleotides read TGCGCCAGCAGCTCTACAGGGTCCTCCCACAATGAGCAGTTCTTC.

The V and J genes are TRBV5-1 and TRBJ2-4; 11 bases are shared with TRBD1. Trimming took 4 bases from V and 7 from J; bases not matched to a gene: 13. Germline CDR1 reads SGHRS; CDR2 reads YFSETQ. CDR3 size: 17 residues. Here the CDR3 DNA reads TGCGCCAGCAGCCCATTCCTCCTGGGACAGGGGGATAACATTCAGTACTTC. Protein: CASSPFLLGQGDNIQYF.